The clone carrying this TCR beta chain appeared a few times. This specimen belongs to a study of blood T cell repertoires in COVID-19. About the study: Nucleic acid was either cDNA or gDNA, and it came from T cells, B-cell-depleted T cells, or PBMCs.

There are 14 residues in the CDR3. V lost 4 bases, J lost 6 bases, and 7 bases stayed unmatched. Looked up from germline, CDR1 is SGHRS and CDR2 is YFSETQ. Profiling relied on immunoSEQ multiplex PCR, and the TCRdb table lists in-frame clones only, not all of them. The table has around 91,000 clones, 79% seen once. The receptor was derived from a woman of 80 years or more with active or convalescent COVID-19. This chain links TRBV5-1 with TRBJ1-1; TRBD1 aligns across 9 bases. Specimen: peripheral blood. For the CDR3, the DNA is TGCGCCAGCAGCGATCCGGGACAGGGCTCTGAAGCTTTCTTT. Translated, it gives CASSDPGQGSEAFF.